These T cell receptor beta chains were read from a single sample in a study of T cell responses to AZD1222 COVID-19 vaccine. Measured with immunoSEQ multiplex PCR; TCRdb has only the in-frame clones, and not every one. In the table there are some 130,000 clones, roughly 85% of which are singletons. The specimen was peripheral blood, collected on day 0 of AZD1222 vaccination. The source of these receptors is an adult in good health. Both conserved end residues are part of each CDR3. Fields, in order: clone size, D gene, V gene, J gene, CDR3 protein, CDR3 DNA. The D gene is left open where the match is weak. Not every row has a clone size; where given, it reads once, few, many or a size class.

NA	NA	TRBV18	TRBJ2-7	CASSPATRSSYEQYF	TGTGCCAGCTCACCAGCCACTCGGAGCTCCTACGAGCAGTACTTC
few	NA	TRBV11-2	TRBJ2-7	CASSAGLGTHLEQYF	TGTGCCAGCAGCGCAGGTTTGGGAACCCACCTCGAGCAGTACTTC
NA	TRBD1	TRBV27	TRBJ2-7	CASSRGQSSYEQYF	TGTGCCAGCAGTCGGGGACAGAGCTCCTACGAGCAGTACTTC
NA	NA	TRBV2	TRBJ2-7	CASSRPSYEQYF	TGTGCCAGCTCAAGGCCTTCCTACGAGCAGTACTTC
NA	NA	TRBV19	TRBJ1-1	CASSPGEKLGWAFF	TGTGCCAGTAGCCCCGGGGAAAAGCTCGGGTGGGCTTTCTTT
NA	TRBD1	TRBV18	TRBJ2-7	CASSADRGNEQYF	TGTGCCAGCTCGGCAGACAGGGGGAACGAGCAGTACTTC
NA	NA	TRBV4-3	TRBJ2-7	CASSQVAGSSYEQYF	TGCGCCAGCAGCCAAGTCGCAGGGAGCTCCTACGAGCAGTACTTC
NA	TRBD1	TRBV2	TRBJ2-3	CASRGRQGAWDTQYF	TGTGCCAGCAGGGGTAGACAGGGGGCTTGGGATACGCAGTATTTT
NA	TRBD1	TRBV27	TRBJ2-6	CASRATGGANVLTF	TGTGCCAGCAGGGCGACAGGGGGGGCCAACGTCCTGACTTTC
NA	TRBD1	TRBV28	TRBJ1-6	CASSLDRGKTPLHF	TGTGCCAGCAGTTTGGACAGGGGTAAGACACCCCTCCACTTT
NA	NA	TRBV11-2	TRBJ2-7	CASSLARERQYF	TGTGCCAGCAGCTTAGCTAGGGAGAGGCAGTACTTC
NA	NA	TRBV6-2/TRBV6-3	TRBJ2-1	CASSLHDRKSNEQFF	TGTGCCAGCAGCCTCCACGACAGGAAGTCCAATGAGCAGTTCTTC
NA	NA	TRBV7-2	TRBJ2-5	CASSLARRAGETQYF	TGTGCCAGCAGCTTAGCGCGCAGGGCAGGGGAGACCCAGTACTTC
few	TRBD2	TRBV10-2	TRBJ2-7	CASSTSGGANEQYF	TGCGCCAGCAGCACTAGCGGTGGGGCCAACGAGCAGTACTTC
NA	TRBD1	TRBV30	TRBJ1-6	CAWRTTGQGRVSYNSPLHF	TGTGCCTGGAGAACCACCGGACAGGGACGCGTTTCCTATAATTCACCCCTCCACTTT
NA	TRBD1	TRBV7-9	TRBJ2-7	CASSLGGTGEKRQQYF	TGTGCCAGCAGCTTAGGAGGGACAGGGGAAAAGCGCCAGCAGTACTTC
NA	NA	TRBV5-4	TRBJ1-1	CASSLGPLGSTEAFF	TGTGCCAGCAGCTTGGGACCTTTGGGGAGCACTGAAGCTTTCTTT
NA	TRBD2	TRBV7-6	TRBJ2-3	CASSFLGTSGRDTQYF	TGTGCCAGCAGCTTCCTGGGGACTAGCGGGCGGGATACGCAGTATTTT
NA	TRBD2	TRBV11-3	TRBJ2-5	CASSLGGRRGETQYF	TGTGCCAGCAGCTTAGGAGGGCGGCGGGGGGAGACCCAGTACTTC
NA	TRBD2	TRBV7-9	TRBJ2-3	CASSSPGSGGPLSTDTQYF	TGTGCCAGCAGCTCCCCGGGTAGCGGGGGGCCCCTAAGCACAGATACGCAGTATTTT
NA	NA	TRBV2	TRBJ2-3	CASYAGQTTDTQYF	TGTGCCAGTTACGCGGGACAGACCACAGATACGCAGTATTTT
NA	NA	TRBV5-3	TRBJ2-1	CARSSRDTERDNNEQFF	TGTGCCAGAAGCTCTCGGGACACTGAGCGGGATAACAATGAGCAGTTCTTC
NA	NA	TRBV6-5	TRBJ1-4	CASSYLGGANEKLFF	TGTGCCAGCAGTTACCTCGGAGGCGCTAATGAAAAACTGTTTTTT
few	TRBD1	TRBV5-1	TRBJ2-7	CASSLGLKTGRTSYEQYF	TGCGCCAGCAGCTTGGGGCTCAAGACAGGGCGGACCTCCTACGAGCAGTACTTC
NA	TRBD2	TRBV6-2/TRBV6-3	TRBJ2-1	CASSYSPTSGEYNEQFF	TGTGCCAGCAGTTACTCCCCGACTAGCGGGGAGTACAATGAGCAGTTCTTC
NA	NA	TRBV5-1	TRBJ2-2	CASSPIRGATGELFF	TGCGCCAGCAGCCCAATTAGGGGAGCGACCGGGGAGCTGTTTTTT
once	NA	TRBV18	TRBJ1-5	CASSIENQPQHF	TGTGCCAGCTCTATAGAGAATCAGCCCCAGCATTTT
NA	NA	TRBV7-3	TRBJ2-5	CASSPTGSARETQYF	TGTGCCAGCAGCCCAACCGGGTCGGCCAGAGAGACCCAGTACTTC
NA	TRBD1	TRBV19	TRBJ1-1	CASSSQGLGAEAFF	TGTGCCAGTAGTTCACAGGGGTTAGGGGCTGAAGCTTTCTTT
NA	NA	TRBV19	TRBJ1-6	CASSSGRDNSPLHF	TGTGCCAGTAGCAGCGGACGGGATAATTCACCCCTCCACTTT
NA	NA	TRBV6-5	TRBJ1-2	CASQGRNYGYTF	TGTGCCAGCCAGGGACGGAACTATGGCTACACCTTC
NA	NA	TRBV6-1	TRBJ2-1	CASSDMSEQFF	TGTGCCAGCAGTGACATGAGTGAGCAGTTCTTC
once	NA	TRBV27	TRBJ2-3	CASSLRVGTDTQYF	TGTGCCAGCAGTTTACGTGTGGGCACAGATACGCAGTATTTT
NA	NA	TRBV28	TRBJ1-1	CASKAHLNTEAFF	TGTGCCAGCAAGGCGCATTTGAACACTGAAGCTTTCTTT
NA	NA	TRBV21-1	TRBJ2-5	CASSPPEQGLEETQYF	TGTGCCAGCTCCCCCCCGGAACAGGGGTTGGAAGAGACCCAGTACTTC
few	NA	TRBV9	TRBJ1-3	CASSPPGGVTGNTIYF	TGTGCCAGCAGCCCGCCTGGGGGGGTAACAGGAAACACCATATATTTT
few	TRBD2	TRBV24-1	TRBJ2-2	CATSGPASGANTGELFF	TGTGCCACCAGTGGGCCCGCAAGCGGGGCGAACACCGGGGAGCTGTTTTTT
NA	NA	TRBV5-1	TRBJ2-7	CASSLEGAYEQYF	TGCGCCAGCAGCTTGGAAGGGGCGTACGAGCAGTACTTC
NA	NA	TRBV19	TRBJ2-5	CASRKRGRGTQETQYF	TGTGCCAGTAGGAAGAGGGGCAGGGGAACGCAAGAGACCCAGTACTTC
NA	TRBD1	TRBV12-5	TRBJ2-1	CASGLSRDRDEQFF	TGTGCTAGTGGTTTGTCACGGGACAGGGATGAGCAGTTCTTC
NA	NA	TRBV7-2	TRBJ1-1	CASSFRIWGTNTEAFF	TGTGCCAGCAGCTTTCGAATCTGGGGGACGAACACTGAAGCTTTCTTT
NA	NA	TRBV9	TRBJ1-3	CASSAPWGSHSGNTIYF	TGTGCCAGCAGCGCCCCGTGGGGCAGCCACTCTGGAAACACCATATATTTT